These 30 T cell receptor beta chains originate from one sample sequenced in a study of blood T cell repertoires in COVID-19. TCRdb keeps only in-frame clones here, not all; method: immunoSEQ multiplex PCR. The profile shows 300,000 to 350,000 clones, 80% to 90% of them singletons. The sample comprised PBMCs or T cells enriched from blood (not recorded which). These receptors were obtained from a young man who had recovered from COVID-19.

This rearrangement joins TRBV27 to TRBJ2-1; 11 positions match TRBD2. After removal of 2 bases from V and 0 bases from J, the junction contained 3 bases not matched to a gene. Germline CDR1 and CDR2: MNHEY and SMNVEV (reference sequence). This CDR3 is 17 amino acids long. CDR3 protein: CASSLITSGGSYNEQFF. In nucleotides, the CDR3 is TGTGCCAGCAGTTTAATTACTAGCGGGGGCTCCTACAATGAGCAGTTCTTC.

The chain recombines TRBV5-1 with TRBJ1-1, with D perhaps TRBD1 (5 bases). Trimming took 3 bases from V and 0 from J, leaving 9 bases between them. Germline lookup yields CDR1 SGHRS and CDR2 YFSETQ. The CDR3 covers 14 residues. The CDR3 DNA reads as TGCGCCAGCAGCTCCGGACATATGAACACTGAAGCTTTCTTT. Translation gives CASSSGHMNTEAFF.

V gene TRBV15 combines with J gene TRBJ2-3; TRBD2 agrees at 11 bases. The CDR3 is made up of 15 amino acids. Trimming at V came to 1 base and at J to 4 bases, leaving 1 base not matched to a gene. Germline V gives CDR1 LNHNV, CDR2 YYDKDF (reference sequence). The CDR3 sequence: CATSRVSGGADTQYF. CDR3 nucleotide sequence: TGTGCCACCAGCAGAGTTAGCGGGGGGGCAGATACGCAGTATTTT.

J is TRBJ2-7 and V is TRBV23-1, with 7 nucleotides matching TRBD1. TRBV23-1 is flagged as an ORF with uncertain function. The CDR3 totals 18 residues. V was pared by 1 base and J by 3 bases, with 15 bases of the junction left unmatched. CDR3 in amino acids: CASSQLDQNDRAGYEQYF. The CDR3 DNA is TGCGCCAGCAGTCAATTAGACCAAAACGACAGGGCGGGCTACGAGCAGTACTTC.

This clone appeared a single time. This rearrangement joins TRBV9 to TRBJ2-5, with 12 bases lining up with TRBD2. This CDR3 spans 16 amino acids. The J segment lost 2 bases and the V segment lost 3 bases, leaving 5 bases of the junction unmatched. The germline V gene has CDR1 SGDLS and CDR2 YYNGEE. The CDR3 nucleotides read TGTGCCAGCAGCGCACCGGGACTAGCGGGTCAAGAGACCCAGTACTTC. Protein product: CASSAPGLAGQETQYF.

The chain has TRBV14 and TRBJ1-6; D gene uncertain. Between the trimmed V and J ends, which lost 0 bases and 8 bases, there was a span of 5 bases. Per germline, CDR1 SGHDN and CDR2 FVKESK. This CDR3 is 13 amino acids long. Here the CDR3 reads CASSQDLYSPLHF. The CDR3, as DNA: TGTGCCAGCAGCCAAGATCTTTATTCACCCCTCCACTTT.

To note about this clone: Other DNA variants within this sample encode the same CDR3. This sequence joins TRBV6-5 and TRBJ1-2; 7 nucleotides match TRBD1. CDR3 length: 13 amino acids. Germline loops: CDR1 MNHEY, CDR2 SVGAGI. With V trimmed by 3 bases and J by 7 bases, 5 bases remained unmatched. The CDR3 protein is CASSYLQGSGYTF. The DNA for the CDR3 is TGTGCCAGCAGTTATCTACAGGGGTCTGGCTACACCTTC.

The genes are TRBV4-3 and TRBJ1-1; D is unclear. Germline CDR1 LGHNA, CDR2 YSLEER. Trimming pared 9 bases from V and 1 base from J, leaving 12 bases between. This CDR3 is 13 amino acids long. CDR3 sequence: CASSYGRNTEAFF. The CDR3 DNA follows: TGCGCCAGTTCATACGGTCGGAACACTGAAGCTTTCTTT.

The rearrangement uses TRBV21-1 and TRBJ2-3; the DNA was not used to check the table's D call, TRBD1. TRBV21-1 is a documented pseudogene. CDR3 length: 13 amino acids. As DNA, the CDR3 is TGTGCCAGCAGCGCCCAAACAGGGCGCACGCAGTATTTT. This encodes CASSAQTGRTQYF.

The chain recombines TRBV5-6 with TRBJ2-6; D gene ambiguous. V lost 2 bases to trimming and J lost 2 bases, with 5 bases between them. This CDR3 is built from 14 residues. Germline V lookup: CDR1 SGHDT, CDR2 YYEEEE. The CDR3 here is CASSLEAGANVLTF. CDR3 sequence (DNA): TGTGCCAGCAGCTTAGAGGCTGGGGCCAACGTCCTGACTTTC.

In DNA form, the CDR3 reads TGTGCCAGCAGCTTAGATCTCGGGGTGACAACCGGGGAGCTGTTTTTT. It encodes CASSLDLGVTTGELFF. The rearrangement links TRBV11-2 to TRBJ2-2; a weak D match, TRBD2 (5 bases). The CDR3 covers 16 residues. CDR1 SGHAT and CDR2 FQNNGV come from the germline V gene. V was trimmed by 0 bases and J by 5 bases, leaving 13 bases between them.

V is TRBV6-5 and J is TRBJ1-5; D remains unclear. This CDR3 is 14 amino acids long. V shed 0 bases and J shed 7 bases, with 10 bases lying between them. Germline-derived CDR1 and CDR2 are MNHEY and SVGAGI. CDR3 DNA sequence: TGTGCCAGCAGTTACTCGAGTGTAAGCCAGCCCCAGCATTTT. This sequence encodes CASSYSSVSQPQHF.

V usage is TRBV6-1 and J usage is TRBJ1-2, with unresolved D. The V gene lost 2 bases and the J gene lost 8 bases, with 12 bases spanning the gap. The V gene's germline CDR1 is MNHNS and CDR2 SASEGT. The CDR3 loop spans 13 amino acids. The CDR3 region is CASSELAAGGYTF. For the CDR3, the DNA is TGTGCCAGCAGTGAATTGGCAGCGGGGGGCTACACCTTC.

This chain connects TRBV9 to TRBJ2-5; 7 nucleotides agree with TRBD1. The CDR3 runs 16 residues. Germline-derived CDR1 and CDR2 are SGDLS and YYNGEE. V shed 2 bases, J shed 2 bases, and the junction held 9 bases outside the gene matches. This CDR3 reads CASSVGGSQGQETQYF. CDR3 sequence (DNA): TGTGCCAGCAGCGTCGGTGGCTCACAGGGGCAAGAGACCCAGTACTTC.

The chain carries TRBV21-1 and TRBJ1-1; the table calls TRBD1, which could not be checked here. TRBV21-1 is listed as a pseudogene. This CDR3 spans 19 amino acids. The DNA of the CDR3 is TGTGCCAGCAGCTCAAATTGGCACAATGAGGGGGCTAGGAACACTGAAGCTTTCTTT. Translating gives CASSSNWHNEGARNTEAFF.

The rearrangement links TRBV11-2 to TRBJ2-7; 9 nucleotides line up with TRBD1. Germline assignment: CDR1 SGHAT and CDR2 FQNNGV. This CDR3 has 16 residues. J lost 6 bases, V lost 3 bases, and 12 bases had no gene match. The CDR3 nucleotides are TGTGCCAGCAGCTTGGACTTGGGGACAGGGAGCTCCGAGCAGTACTTC. It yields the protein CASSLDLGTGSSEQYF.

This clone was counted a single time. The same CDR3 arises from other DNA sequences in this sample as well. The gene calls are TRBV18 and TRBJ1-5; 8 bases line up with TRBD1. The CDR3 is 15 residues long. Unmatched junction bases numbered 7, after V lost 3 bases and J lost 6 bases. Germline assignment: CDR1 KGHSH and CDR2 LQKENI. CDR3 amino acids: CASSPPTGVGQPQHF. CDR3 DNA: TGTGCCAGCTCACCCCCGACAGGGGTGGGTCAGCCCCAGCATTTT.

This rearrangement joins TRBV7-8 to TRBJ2-4; the match to TRBD2 covers 9 bases. V dropped 5 bases and J dropped 0; count of bases not matched to a gene: 14. The CDR3 sequence is 19 residues long. Germline loops: CDR1 SGHVS, CDR2 FQNEAQ. This CDR3 reads CASSPGIAGEILAKNIQYF. CDR3 coding DNA: TGTGCCAGCAGCCCCGGAATAGCGGGGGAGATTCTAGCCAAAAACATTCAGTACTTC.

The genes are TRBV6-5 and TRBJ2-1, with D possibly matching TRBD1 (6 bases). Trimming left V 6 bases short and J 9 bases short, with 15 bases between. The CDR3 is 13 amino acids. In germline, CDR1 is MNHEY, CDR2 SVGAGI. CDR3 nucleotide sequence: TGTGCCAGCAGCCGCACAGGGTATGGTGAGCAGTTCTTC. Its protein product is CASSRTGYGEQFF.

This sequence joins TRBV12-3 or TRBV12-4 and TRBJ1-3; tentative D call: TRBD1 (6 bases). Trimming removed 6 bases at V and 6 bases at J, with 12 bases between. This CDR3 contains 13 residues. DNA of the CDR3: TGTGCCAGCAGCCGGGACACTGAAAACACCATATATTTT. As protein: CASSRDTENTIYF.

Ten or more counts support this clone. This chain uses TRBV19 with TRBJ2-2; 14 positions match TRBD2. The CDR3 consists of 20 residues. The V gene's germline CDR1 is LNHDA and CDR2 SQIVND (reference sequence). Trimming cost V 0 bases and J 1 base; bases outside gene matches: 7. The CDR3 is CASSIDLRLAGGMNTGELFF. Written as DNA, the CDR3 is TGTGCCAGTAGTATAGACCTGAGACTAGCGGGGGGGATGAACACCGGGGAGCTGTTTTTT.

The V call is TRBV7-9, the J call TRBJ1-1; D remains unclear. Germline loops: CDR1 SEHNR, CDR2 FQNEAQ (reference sequence). Trimming pared 1 base from V and 7 bases from J, leaving 10 bases between. The CDR3 has 13 amino acids. Here the CDR3 DNA reads TGTGCCAGCAGCTTAGGGGCGGGCCTTGAAGCTTTCTTT. This encodes CASSLGAGLEAFF.

The rearrangement joins TRBV10-1 to TRBJ2-1; the D gene is possibly TRBD2 (5 bases). CDR3 length: 14 amino acids. The V gene lost 10 bases and the J gene lost 0 bases, with 13 bases spanning the gap. The germline V gene has CDR1 WNHNN and CDR2 SYGVQD (reference sequence). The CDR3, as DNA: TGCGCCACCATGCCGGGGAGCTCCTACAATGAGCAGTTCTTC. Translated: CATMPGSSYNEQFF.

This clone occurred many times. V usage is TRBV6-1 and J usage is TRBJ2-3, with TRBD2 matching over 8 bases. This CDR3 has 15 amino acids. The germline V gene has CDR1 MNHNS and CDR2 SASEGT. V shed 1 base and J 6 bases; nucleotides not matched to a gene: 6. The CDR3 region is CASSEVGGGPDTQYF. The CDR3 DNA reads TGTGCCAGCAGTGAAGTGGGCGGGGGGCCGGATACGCAGTATTTT.

This clone was picked up a small number of times. The chain couples TRBV7-3 to TRBJ2-2; TRBD2 matches 8 bases. With V trimmed by 6 bases and J by 2 bases, 8 bases remained unmatched. Germline CDR1 and CDR2: SGHTA and FQGTGA. The CDR3 runs 16 residues. CDR3 sequence: CASSLYSGDNTGELFF. The CDR3 region has the DNA TGTGCCAGCAGTCTATATAGCGGGGACAACACCGGGGAGCTGTTTTTT.

The table lists this clone with a count of one. The chain combines TRBV6-2 or TRBV6-3 with TRBJ1-2; 8 nucleotides match TRBD1. Germline V gene lookup returns CDR1 MNHEY and CDR2 SVGEGT. CDR3 length: 17 amino acids. With V trimmed by 5 bases and J by 2 bases, 13 bases remained unmatched. The CDR3 DNA follows: TGTGCCAGCAGTGACTTATCCGGGACAGGACGCAACTATGGCTACACCTTC. Amino acids: CASSDLSGTGRNYGYTF.

V gene TRBV2 combines with J gene TRBJ1-2; tentatively, D is TRBD1 (5 bases). Germline lookup yields CDR1 SNHLY and CDR2 FYNNEI. V lost 4 bases and J lost 7, with 16 bases in between. The CDR3 length is 14 residues. In DNA, the CDR3 is TGTGCCAGCAGTGCGGAGCAGGGTCTTGGTGGCTACACCTTC. It yields the protein CASSAEQGLGGYTF.

This sequence joins TRBV3-1 (or the pseudogene TRBV3-2) and TRBJ2-1, with TRBD1 as a possible D gene (6 bases). Germline lookup yields CDR1 LGHDT and CDR2 YNNKEL (reference sequence). The ends were cut back, 1 base at V and 9 bases at J, with 13 bases in the middle. The CDR3 is 14 amino acids. The CDR3 nucleotides read TGTGCCAGCAGCCAAGTTCTGGGGGCGGGTGAGCAGTTCTTC. Its translation is CASSQVLGAGEQFF.

The chain uses TRBV2 and TRBJ1-1, with 10 bases aligning to TRBD1. Per germline, CDR1 SNHLY and CDR2 FYNNEI. This CDR3 is 14 amino acids long. The junction had 6 bases not matched to a gene; V was cut back by 6 bases and J by 5 bases. The CDR3 here is CASRARTGGTEAFF. DNA for the CDR3: TGTGCCAGCAGAGCTAGGACAGGGGGGACTGAAGCTTTCTTT.

The chain has TRBV3-1 (or the pseudogene TRBV3-2) and TRBJ2-1, with TRBD2 identical over 10 bases. Germline V gives CDR1 LGHDT, CDR2 YNNKEL (reference sequence). Trimming at V came to 6 bases and at J to 6 bases, leaving 5 bases not matched to a gene. This CDR3 has 14 amino acids. This CDR3 is CASRGTSAGNEQFF. The CDR3 region has the DNA TGTGCCAGCAGGGGGACTAGCGCCGGCAATGAGCAGTTCTTC.